Listed here are 21 T cell receptor beta chains from one sample, sequenced in a study of blood T cell repertoires in COVID-19. The protocol was immunoSEQ multiplex PCR, while the TCRdb copy is restricted to in-frame clones and leaves out a portion. The table shows approximately 110,000 clones, with 85% occurring only once. The sequencing input was peripheral blood. Receptor source: a woman of 80 years or more with COVID-19, enrolled during active disease.

In nucleotides, the CDR3 is TGTGCCAGCAGCCCGGCTAGCGGGTTGGAGACCCAGTACTTC. This gives the protein CASSPASGLETQYF. This chain joins TRBV14 and TRBJ2-5; 8 nucleotides agree with TRBD2. Per germline, CDR1 SGHDN and CDR2 FVKESK. Unmatched junction bases numbered 6, after V lost 4 bases and J lost 5 bases. CDR3 length equals 14 residues.

This chain uses TRBV5-1 with TRBJ2-3; 10 nucleotides align to TRBD2. Germline V gene sequence: CDR1 SGHRS, CDR2 YFSETQ. This CDR3 comprises 17 residues. V gave up 0 bases and J gave up 5 bases; unmatched junction bases: 9. CDR3 DNA sequence: TGCGCCAGCAGCTTGGTACCCCCAGCGGGAGGGGGAGATACGCAGTATTTT. Translated, it gives CASSLVPPAGGGDTQYF.

The chain employs TRBV24-1 and TRBJ1-3, with D uncertain. V gave up 10 bases and J gave up 4 bases, with 13 bases separating them. This CDR3 is 13 amino acids long. Germline V gene sequence: CDR1 KGHDR, CDR2 SFDVKD. The CDR3 region has the DNA TGTGCCACTATGGACTATTCGGGAAACACCATATATTTT. Translation gives CATMDYSGNTIYF.

The chain recombines TRBV9 with TRBJ2-7; 8 bases line up with TRBD2. This CDR3 contains 14 residues. With 2 bases clipped from V and 3 bases from J, the junction kept 4 bases outside the gene matches. The germline V gene has CDR1 SGDLS and CDR2 YYNGEE. The CDR3 is CASSVAGGIYEQYF. As DNA, the CDR3 is TGTGCCAGCAGCGTTGCGGGGGGTATCTACGAGCAGTACTTC.

This chain uses TRBV18 with TRBJ1-4, with 7 positions matching TRBD1. The V gene's germline CDR1 is KGHSH and CDR2 LQKENI. The CDR3 sequence is 15 residues long. V shed 4 bases, J shed 7 bases, and the junction held 9 bases outside the gene matches. This CDR3 reads CASSLDRDTLEKLFF. The CDR3 nucleotides read TGTGCCAGCTCACTTGACAGGGACACCCTTGAAAAACTGTTTTTT. Full variable domain (rest looked up from reference TRBV18 and TRBJ1-4): NAGVMQNPRHLVRRRGQEARLRCSPMKGHSHVYWYRQLPEEGLKFMVYLQKENIIDESGMPKERFSAEFPKEGPSILRIQQVVRGDSAAYFCASSLDRDTLEKLFFGSGTQLSVL.

The chain uses TRBV7-9 and TRBJ1-4; 7 positions match TRBD1. With 4 bases clipped from V and 6 bases from J, the junction kept 8 bases outside the gene matches. The length of the CDR3 is 15 residues. Germline CDR1 SEHNR, CDR2 FQNEAQ (reference sequence). Written as DNA, the CDR3 is TGTGCCAGCAGCTCACAGGGGAATGGTCATGAAAAACTGTTTTTT. Translation: CASSSQGNGHEKLFF.

This chain joins TRBV27 and TRBJ2-7; TRBD1 matches 7 bases. Germline lookup yields CDR1 MNHEY and CDR2 SMNVEV (reference sequence). The junction had 9 bases not matched to a gene; V was cut back by 2 bases and J by 5 bases. The CDR3 covers 15 residues. The CDR3 loop reads CASSLVARGSHEQYF. The CDR3, as DNA: TGTGCCAGCAGTTTAGTGGCCAGGGGGTCCCACGAGCAGTACTTC.

This chain uses TRBV28 with TRBJ2-5, with D perhaps TRBD1 (5 bases). Between the trimmed V and J ends, which lost 3 bases and 5 bases, there was a span of 10 bases. Germline V CDR1 and CDR2: MDHEN, SYDVKM. The CDR3 spans 13 residues. Here the CDR3 reads CASSFRGFETQYF. CDR3 nucleotides: TGTGCCAGCAGTTTTAGGGGATTCGAGACCCAGTACTTC.

The chain combines TRBV7-8 with TRBJ2-5; D gene unclear. Trimming pared 2 bases from V and 1 base from J, leaving 8 bases between. Per germline, CDR1 SGHVS and CDR2 FQNEAQ. The CDR3 has 14 amino acids. The CDR3 DNA reads TGTGCCAGCAGCTTATCAGAAACCCAAGAGACCCAGTACTTC. It yields the protein CASSLSETQETQYF.

V gene TRBV6-5 combines with J gene TRBJ1-4, with D unresolved. CDR1 is MNHEY and CDR2 is SVGAGI in the germline V gene. The CDR3 length is 14 residues. The V end lost 6 bases, the J end lost 3 bases, and 11 bases lay between the germline ends. In DNA, the CDR3 is TGTGCCAGCAGGCCGGGGTTCGCTAATGAAAAACTGTTTTTT. This gives the protein CASRPGFANEKLFF.

This clone appeared once. The rearrangement joins TRBV19 to TRBJ1-1; maybe TRBD1 (6 bases). Trimming removed 3 bases from V and 11 bases from J, with 13 bases in between. Germline assignment: CDR1 LNHDA and CDR2 SQIVND (reference sequence). This CDR3 is built from 12 residues. CDR3 coding DNA: TGTGCCAGTAGTATCCGGGACAATAGGGCTTTCTTT. Translation: CASSIRDNRAFF.

The chain recombines TRBV6-2 or TRBV6-3 with TRBJ2-1, with D tentatively TRBD2 (6 bases). Germline-derived CDR1 and CDR2 are MNHEY and SVGEGT. V lost 6 bases and J 10 bases, leaving 22 bases between the germline ends. This CDR3 region has 15 residues. The CDR3 region is CASSPPDYRAGEQFF. As DNA, the CDR3 is TGTGCCAGCAGCCCCCCGGACTACCGGGCCGGGGAGCAGTTCTTC.

The chain couples TRBV24-1 to TRBJ2-3; tentative D call: TRBD2 (6 bases). CDR3 length: 21 amino acids. Germline assignment: CDR1 KGHDR and CDR2 SFDVKD. With 0 bases removed from V and 5 bases from J, the gap between germline ends came to 29 bases. The CDR3 loop reads CATSDLRSGLGSGPRRDTQYF. CDR3 nucleotide sequence: TGTGCCACCAGTGATTTGAGGTCCGGTTTAGGTAGCGGACCACGAAGAGATACGCAGTATTTT.

This chain uses TRBV13 with TRBJ1-2; 7 bases match TRBD1. There are 17 residues in the CDR3. The V gene's germline CDR1 is PRHDT and CDR2 FYEKMQ (reference sequence). V dropped 0 bases and J dropped 6; count of bases not matched to a gene: 13. Here the CDR3 DNA reads TGTGCCAGCAGCTTAGGAGTCCCAGGAGGGGGCTCCAATGGCTACACCTTC. Protein sequence: CASSLGVPGGGSNGYTF. The whole variable domain, remainder taken from reference TRBV13 and TRBJ1-2, is AAGVIQSPRHLIKEKRETATLKCYPIPRHDTVYWYQQGPGQDPQFLISFYEKMQSDKGSIPDRFSAQQFSDYHSELNMSSLELGDSALYFCASSLGVPGGGSNGYTFGSGTRLTVV.

The chain combines TRBV11-2 with TRBJ2-7, with TRBD2 matching 9 bases. With V trimmed by 5 bases and J by 3 bases, 2 bases remained unmatched. From germline, CDR1 is SGHAT and CDR2 FQNNGV. The CDR3 sequence is 13 residues long. CDR3 in amino acids: CASSLSGSYEQYF. The CDR3 DNA is TGTGCCAGCAGCCTTAGCGGGAGCTACGAGCAGTACTTC.

Only one count was recorded for this clone. V gene TRBV27 combines with J gene TRBJ2-3; 12 bases agree with TRBD1. V trimming: 5 bases; J trimming: 8 bases; junction bases outside the gene matches: 8. This CDR3 has 15 residues. Germline values: CDR1 MNHEY, CDR2 SMNVEV (reference sequence). The CDR3 spells CASSDGTGGQFTQYF. DNA of the CDR3: TGTGCCAGCAGTGACGGGACAGGGGGCCAGTTTACGCAGTATTTT.

V is TRBV6-5 and J is TRBJ2-5; 8 nucleotides match TRBD2. CDR1 and CDR2 from the germline V gene are MNHEY and SVGAGI. With 4 bases clipped from V and 4 bases from J, the junction kept 11 bases outside the gene matches. The CDR3 loop spans 16 amino acids. The CDR3 loop reads CASSSLGVAGTETQYF. CDR3 in DNA: TGTGCCAGCAGTTCTCTGGGGGTAGCGGGAACAGAGACCCAGTACTTC.

This clone has only a few counts. This chain connects TRBV10-1 to TRBJ2-1; 7 bases line up with TRBD1. The junction had 10 bases not matched to a gene; V was cut back by 5 bases and J by 3 bases. The CDR3 extends over 16 amino acids. CDR1 is WNHNN and CDR2 is SYGVQD in the germline V gene (reference sequence). The CDR3 sequence: CASSSTDRENYNEQFF. The CDR3 DNA reads as TGCGCCAGCAGTTCGACCGACAGGGAAAACTACAATGAGCAGTTCTTC.

In this sample, this clone turned up a few times. The chain recombines TRBV5-5 with TRBJ1-5; 9 bases match TRBD1. The CDR3 length is 15 residues. V trimming: 3 bases; J trimming: 7 bases; junction bases outside the gene matches: 8. Germline V gives CDR1 SGHKS, CDR2 YYEKEE (reference sequence). In DNA form, the CDR3 reads TGTGCCAGCAGCTCGGGACAGGGCATCGGGCAGCCCCAGCATTTT. It yields the protein CASSSGQGIGQPQHF.

This clone was observed a single time. The chain joins TRBV12-3 or TRBV12-4 to TRBJ1-1; D not certain. The CDR3 runs 13 residues. V dropped 2 bases and J dropped 8 bases, with 12 bases sitting between them. In DNA, the CDR3 is TGTGCCAGCAGTTTAAATGAGGGCGCCGAAGCTTTCTTT. This gives the protein CASSLNEGAEAFF.

V is TRBV6-5 and J is TRBJ1-5; D uncertain. Germline loops: CDR1 MNHEY, CDR2 SVGAGI. V was shortened by 4 bases and J by 3 bases, with 10 bases between the two germline ends. The CDR3 consists of 14 residues. The CDR3 region has the DNA TGTGCCAGCAGTTTAGAGCCCACCAATCAGCCCCAGCATTTT. Translated, it gives CASSLEPTNQPQHF.